This T cell receptor beta chain derives from a study of T cells in tuberculosis. The overall study: Sequenced TCRs come from CD1B-GMM tetramer-binding T cells. IGRA-negative adolescents, IGRA-positive adolescents with latent tuberculosis and adults with active tuberculosis formed this South African cohort. Study-level results: Selection depended on which cryopreserved specimens were available.

Measured with immunoSEQ multiplex PCR; TCRdb has only the in-frame clones, and not every one. The sample consists of over 30,000 clones, around 90% of them appearing once. Looked up from germline, CDR1 is ENHRY and CDR2 is SYGVKD. J was trimmed by 2 bases and V by 5 bases; bases with no gene match: 12. The CDR3 has 18 residues. Notes on this clone: Its antigen remains unknown.

This receptor was identified in a donor aged 10-29 years with latent tuberculosis or without tuberculosis infection. Some clones in this sample may be carry-over from other donors' samples. This sequence joins TRBV10-3 and TRBJ2-6, with 7 bases aligning to TRBD1. The sequencing sample was made of PBMCs. The CDR3 sequence is CAISPPGGGGAGANVLTF. The CDR3 DNA reads TGTGCCATCAGTCCACCAGGGGGTGGGGGAGCTGGGGCCAACGTCCTGACTTTC.